The clone carrying this TCR beta chain was detected ten times or more. Through a sample-barcoded 5' primer and a J-beta primer mix, a second PCR was run for about 6 to 11 cycles. One entry per CDR3 protein, called by TCRdb with MiXCR from the 5' RACE reads. This sample has roughly 680,000 distinct CDR3 sequences; roughly half occur once, and the top ten carry about 13%. These data come from a study of blood T cells in healthy people across ages. Germline V CDR1 and CDR2: MNHNY, SVGAGI (reference sequence). The ends were cut back, 2 bases at V and 9 bases at J, with 11 bases in the middle. This CDR3 spans 13 amino acids.

The rearrangement uses TRBV6-6 and TRBJ2-1, with a weak D call TRBD2 (5 bases). This clonotype was sampled from a woman older than 75 in good health. The sample consisted of blood. The CDR3 is CASSYGELAEQFF. The CDR3 bases are TGTGCCAGCAGTTACGGAGAGCTAGCTGAGCAGTTCTTC.